These 10 T cell receptor beta chains were sequenced from one sample in a study of cytomegalovirus exposure and HLA in healthy donors. Primers for the PCR totalled 60 Vbeta and 13 Jbeta. TCRdb's table, derived via immunoSEQ multiplex PCR, lists solely in-frame clones and lacks some. The sample lists 250,000 to 300,000 clones, about nine tenths occurring once. The specimen was PBMCs. Source of these receptors: a girl aged 2-9 years in good health and CMV-seronegative.

The J gene is TRBJ2-2, the V gene TRBV2; D ambiguous. The CDR3 has 16 amino acids. The ends were cut back, 3 bases at V and 6 bases at J, with 17 bases in the middle. Germline V gene data show CDR1 as SNHLY and CDR2 as FYNNEI. The CDR3 bases are TGTGCCAGCAGTGAGCCCGGGTTAAGTGGGTCCGGGGAGCTGTTTTTT. This codes for CASSEPGLSGSGELFF.

V and J are TRBV9 and TRBJ1-1; no clear D gene. The CDR3 contains 14 residues. V lost 4 bases and J lost 5, with 15 bases in between. Germline V gene data show CDR1 as SGDLS and CDR2 as YYNGEE. The DNA for the CDR3 is TGTGCCAGCAGCTTTAGACAAGGAGGTACTGAAGCTTTCTTT. Protein: CASSFRQGGTEAFF.

This chain uses TRBV10-3 with TRBJ2-1; D may be TRBD2 (6 bases). The CDR3 consists of 14 residues. V was cut by 4 bases and J by 7 bases, with 14 bases left in between. Germline V CDR1 and CDR2: ENHRY, SYGVKD. CDR3 loop: CAISVASEKNEQFF. The CDR3 nucleotides are TGTGCCATCAGTGTGGCTAGCGAGAAGAATGAGCAGTTCTTC.

The rearrangement links TRBV29-1 to TRBJ2-2; D is uncertain. The germline V gene encodes CDR1 SQVTM and CDR2 ANQGSEA. This CDR3 has 18 amino acids. Trimming cost V 2 bases and J 1 base, with 20 bases left between them. CDR3 in amino acids: CSVERSLSVLWNTGELFF. The CDR3 DNA is TGCAGCGTTGAACGGAGTTTGAGTGTCTTATGGAACACCGGGGAGCTGTTTTTT.

V is TRBV9 and J is TRBJ1-1; D is possibly TRBD1 (5 bases). There are 14 residues in the CDR3. V lost 0 bases, J lost 3 bases, and 9 bases lay in between. CDR1 SGDLS and CDR2 YYNGEE come from the germline V gene. CDR3 nucleotide sequence: TGTGCCAGCAGCGTAGAGTGGGGGGACACTGAAGCTTTCTTT. Its translation is CASSVEWGDTEAFF.

The rearrangement links TRBV5-1 to TRBJ1-2, with TRBD1 as a possible D gene (5 bases). The V end was cut by 2 bases, the J end by 10 bases, with 15 bases between. Looked up from germline, CDR1 is SGHRS and CDR2 is YFSETQ. CDR3 length: 13 residues. Here the CDR3 DNA reads TGCGCCAGCAGCTTCACAGGTCTCGGTCCCTACACCTTC. It codes for CASSFTGLGPYTF.

The rearrangement links TRBV2 to TRBJ2-7, with TRBD2 identical over 12 bases. The length of the CDR3 is 13 residues. CDR1 and CDR2 from the germline V gene are SNHLY and FYNNEI. The CDR3 spells CAEGLAGSYEQYF. Written as DNA, the CDR3 is TGTGCAGAGGGACTAGCGGGTTCCTACGAGCAGTACTTC.

The J gene is TRBJ2-1, the V gene TRBV18; 13 bases agree with TRBD2. V was clipped by 3 bases and J by 13 bases; unmatched bases: 6. CDR1 and CDR2 from the germline V gene are KGHSH and LQKENI. The CDR3 has 14 residues. The CDR3 region has the DNA TGTGCCAGCTCACCCCTCGGACTAGCGGGAGTTCAGTTCTTC. It is translated as CASSPLGLAGVQFF.

V gene TRBV30 combines with J gene TRBJ2-1; 9 bases fit TRBD2. The CDR3 is 16 residues long. V trimming: 4 bases; J trimming: 3 bases; junction bases outside the gene matches: 10. The germline V gene encodes CDR1 GTSNPN and CDR2 SVGIG (reference sequence). CDR3 DNA: TGTGCCTGGATGCAAAGGTGGACTAGCGACTACAATGAGCAGTTCTTC. It codes for CAWMQRWTSDYNEQFF.

This chain links TRBV4-1 with TRBJ2-7; 8 bases are a match to TRBD1. Germline CDR1 MGHRA, CDR2 YSYEKL. The junction had 10 bases not matched to a gene; V was cut back by 0 bases and J by 6 bases. CDR3 length: 16 amino acids. CDR3 DNA: TGCGCCAGCAGCCAAGATGGGTTAGAGACAGGGGCCGAGCAGTACTTC. Translated, it gives CASSQDGLETGAEQYF.